This TCR beta chain was identified in a study of Graves' ophthalmopathy and Graves' hyperthyroidism. CDR1 and CDR2 (germline): MNHEY, SVGAGI. CDR3 length: 15 amino acids. Trimming removed 8 bases from V and 0 bases from J; junction bases left unmatched: 3. RNA transcripts were the source from which TCR beta CDR3 regions were amplified. Second-round multiplex PCR came after first-round RT-PCR with HTBI primers. Each CDR3 protein gets one entry after TCRdb re-called the multiplex PCR reads with MiXCR. The sample consists of about 740,000 distinct CDR3 sequences, 40% of them appearing once. This clonotype was obtained from an adult man with Graves' ophthalmopathy. This chain links TRBV6-5 with TRBJ2-6; 8 bases are shared with TRBD2. Source material: peripheral blood. The CDR3 spells CASPGGYSGANVLTF. For the CDR3, the DNA is TGTGCCAGCCCGGGAGGGTACTCTGGGGCCAACGTCCTGACTTTC.